This T cell receptor (beta chain) was identified during a study of cytomegalovirus exposure and HLA in healthy donors. Study-level results: The study labeled fewer than 200 TCR beta chains cytomegalovirus-associated. Through in vitro validation, three CMV-associated chains were shown to be specific for CMV antigens. Cytomegalovirus status was reportedly diagnosed by the classifier with high specificity and sensitivity.

Comments on this clone: What it recognizes is unknown.

The length of the CDR3 is 13 residues. In germline, CDR1 is LNHDA, CDR2 SQIVND (reference sequence). V gave up 5 bases and J gave up 0 bases, with 5 bases separating them. The PCR made use of 60 Vbeta and 13 Jbeta primers. Data came from immunoSEQ multiplex PCR; TCRdb stores just in-frame clones and leaves some out. Of fewer than 200,000 clones in the sample, roughly 80% were seen once. Material: PBMCs. The chain joins TRBV19 to TRBJ1-5; D is ambiguous. The clonotype comes from a male donor in good health and CMV-seronegative. CDR3 in DNA: TGTGCCAGTAGTGACATTAGCAATCAGCCCCAGCATTTT. Translation gives CASSDISNQPQHF.